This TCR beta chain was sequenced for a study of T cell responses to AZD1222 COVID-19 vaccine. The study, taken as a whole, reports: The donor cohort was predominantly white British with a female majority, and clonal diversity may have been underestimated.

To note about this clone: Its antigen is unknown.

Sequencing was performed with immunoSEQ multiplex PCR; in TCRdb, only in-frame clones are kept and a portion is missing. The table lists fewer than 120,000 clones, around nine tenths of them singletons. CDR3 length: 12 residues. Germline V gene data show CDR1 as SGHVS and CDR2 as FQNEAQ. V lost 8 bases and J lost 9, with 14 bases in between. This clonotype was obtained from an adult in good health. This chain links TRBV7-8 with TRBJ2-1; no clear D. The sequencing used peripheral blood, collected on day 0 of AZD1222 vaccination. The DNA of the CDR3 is TGTGCCAGCCGCCTTTTGAGTTTTGAGCAGTTCTTC. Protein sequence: CASRLLSFEQFF. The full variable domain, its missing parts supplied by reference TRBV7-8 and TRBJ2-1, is GAGVSQSPRYKVAKRGQDVALRCDPISGHVSLFWYQQALGQGPEFLTYFQNEAQLDKSGLPSDRFFAERPEGSVSTLKIQRTQQEDSAVYLCASRLLSFEQFFGPGTRLTVL.